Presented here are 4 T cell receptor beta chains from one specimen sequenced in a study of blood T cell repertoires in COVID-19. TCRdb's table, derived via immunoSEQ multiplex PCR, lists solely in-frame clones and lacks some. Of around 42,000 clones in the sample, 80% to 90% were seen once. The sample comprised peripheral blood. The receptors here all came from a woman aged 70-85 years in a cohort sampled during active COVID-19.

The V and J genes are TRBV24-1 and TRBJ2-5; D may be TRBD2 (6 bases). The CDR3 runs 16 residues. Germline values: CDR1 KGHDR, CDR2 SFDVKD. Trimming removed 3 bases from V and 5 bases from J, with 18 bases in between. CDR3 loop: CATSDPRPAGYETQYF. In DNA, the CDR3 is TGTGCCACCAGTGATCCCCGGCCGGCGGGATATGAGACCCAGTACTTC.

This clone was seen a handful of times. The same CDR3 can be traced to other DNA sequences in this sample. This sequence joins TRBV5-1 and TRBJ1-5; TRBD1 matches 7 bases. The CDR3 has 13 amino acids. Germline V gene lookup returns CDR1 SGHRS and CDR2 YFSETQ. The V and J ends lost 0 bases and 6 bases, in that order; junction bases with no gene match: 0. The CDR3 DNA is TGCGCCAGCAGCTTGGAGGGGGCTCAGCCCCAGCATTTT. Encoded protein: CASSLEGAQPQHF.

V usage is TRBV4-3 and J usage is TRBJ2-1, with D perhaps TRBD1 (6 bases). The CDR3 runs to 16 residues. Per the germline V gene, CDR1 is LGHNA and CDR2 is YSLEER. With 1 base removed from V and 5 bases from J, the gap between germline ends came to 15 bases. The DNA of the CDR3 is TGCGCCAGCAGCCAAGGTTTCAGGGGCACACACAATGAGCAGTTCTTC. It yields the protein CASSQGFRGTHNEQFF.

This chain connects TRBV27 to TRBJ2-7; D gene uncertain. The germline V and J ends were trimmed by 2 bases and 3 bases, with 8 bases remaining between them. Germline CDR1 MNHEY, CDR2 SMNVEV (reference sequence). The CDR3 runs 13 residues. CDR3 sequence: CASSLAPYYEQYF. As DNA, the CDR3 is TGTGCCAGCAGTTTAGCCCCCTACTACGAGCAGTACTTC.